This passage covers 24 T cell receptor beta chains from one sample sequenced in a study of control samples from healthy donors and cancer patients (dated by TCRdb to the early 2020s). To prepare the library, the immunoSEQ multiplex PCR assay was applied. This is the immuneACCESS table as TCRdb keeps it, with only in-frame sequences that have V and J called. A part of the clones is gone; compared with another copy, unresolved V genes explain less than half, and the rest is unexplained. In all, the sample holds about 170,000 clones, and roughly 91% of those were seen once. Clones ranked in the top ten supply about 1.6% of the sample. Sequenced input: blood. The receptor source for this set is a woman aged 25 to 39 in good health.

The J gene is TRBJ1-1, the V gene TRBV19; tentative D call: TRBD1 (5 bases). This CDR3 is 14 amino acids long. Trimming took off 6 bases at V and 2 bases at J, with 13 bases between the two ends. Germline assignment: CDR1 LNHDA and CDR2 SQIVND (reference sequence). The DNA of the CDR3 is TGTGCCAGTAGCGCCGGGACTCCTAACACTGAAGCTTTCTTT. Translated: CASSAGTPNTEAFF.

The chain joins TRBV4-1 to TRBJ1-5; D is undetermined. CDR1 is MGHRA, CDR2 YSYEKL, per germline. Trimming took 0 bases from V and 3 from J, leaving 9 bases between them. The CDR3 runs to 15 residues. The CDR3 sequence is CASSQDPRINQPQHF. The CDR3 DNA is TGCGCCAGCAGCCAAGATCCCAGGATCAATCAGCCCCAGCATTTT.

The chain carries TRBV7-9 and TRBJ1-1; the D is unclear. This CDR3 spans 13 amino acids. The V end lost 5 bases, the J end lost 1 base, and 8 bases lay between the germline ends. In germline, CDR1 is SEHNR, CDR2 FQNEAQ (reference sequence). The CDR3 DNA reads as TGTGCCAGCAGCCAACACAGGAACACTGAAGCTTTCTTT. Amino acids: CASSQHRNTEAFF.

This clone appeared a few times. The chain employs TRBV4-3 and TRBJ2-2; D gene unclear. Germline CDR1 and CDR2: LGHNA and YSLEER. The CDR3 runs to 15 residues. The V end lost 0 bases, the J end lost 4 bases, and 9 bases lay between the germline ends. The CDR3 loop reads CASSQDLGGTGELFF. In nucleotides, the CDR3 is TGCGCCAGCAGCCAAGATCTAGGTGGCACCGGGGAGCTGTTTTTT.

The V gene is TRBV6-4, the J gene TRBJ2-3; possibly TRBD2 for D (5 bases). CDR3 length: 13 residues. V lost 4 bases to trimming and J lost 2 bases, with 7 bases between them. Germline values: CDR1 MRHNA, CDR2 SNTAGT. This CDR3 reads CASSGTFTDTQYF. CDR3 nucleotide sequence: TGTGCCAGCAGTGGGACTTTCACAGATACGCAGTATTTT.

The chain employs TRBV7-9 and TRBJ2-7, with 10 nucleotides matching TRBD2. The V segment lost 5 bases and the J segment 7 bases; nucleotides outside the gene matches: 11. The CDR3 runs to 15 residues. Germline CDR1 SEHNR, CDR2 FQNEAQ (reference sequence). CDR3 coding DNA: TGTGCCAGCAGCCCAGGCGGACTAGCGGCGGTTGAGCAGTACTTC. The encoded protein is CASSPGGLAAVEQYF.

Only a few counts were recorded for this clone. The chain has TRBV2 and TRBJ1-4; TRBD1 matches at 9 bases. The V gene end was trimmed by 7 bases and the J gene end by 8 bases; junction bases not matched to a gene: 5. The CDR3 totals 13 residues. CDR1 SNHLY and CDR2 FYNNEI come from the germline V gene. The CDR3: CASNKDRGEKLFF. DNA of the CDR3: TGTGCCAGCAACAAGGACAGGGGCGAAAAACTGTTTTTT.

V usage is TRBV11-3 and J usage is TRBJ2-1, with 10 positions matching TRBD1. This CDR3 is 13 amino acids long. The V gene's germline CDR1 is SGHNT and CDR2 YENEEA. J was trimmed by 7 bases and V by 5 bases; bases with no gene match: 2. CDR3 in amino acids: CASSRQGANEQFF. As DNA, the CDR3 is TGTGCCAGCAGCAGACAGGGGGCGAATGAGCAGTTCTTC. The full variable domain, in which reference TRBV11-3 and TRBJ2-1 provide the parts outside the CDR3, is EAGVVQSPRYKIIEKKQPVAFWCNPISGHNTLYWYLQNLGQGPELLIRYENEEAVDDSQLPKDRFSAERLKGVDSTLKIQPAELGDSAVYLCASSRQGANEQFFGPGTRLTVL.

This chain uses TRBV24-1 with TRBJ1-5; possible D gene TRBD1, 6 bases. V was cut by 4 bases and J by 4 bases, with 10 bases left in between. The CDR3 is 14 residues long. From germline, CDR1 is KGHDR and CDR2 SFDVKD. In DNA form, the CDR3 reads TGTGCCACCAGTGACCGACAGGCGAATCAGCCCCAGCATTTT. It codes for CATSDRQANQPQHF.

This clone was detected once. The chain links TRBV11-2 to TRBJ1-1; D is unclear. CDR1 is SGHAT and CDR2 is FQNNGV in the germline V gene. This CDR3 is built from 13 residues. V shed 0 bases and J shed 4 bases, with 6 bases lying between them. The CDR3 region is CASSLDAGTEAFF. CDR3 in DNA: TGTGCCAGCAGCTTAGATGCGGGCACTGAAGCTTTCTTT.

Remarks on this clone: This CDR3 is also generated by other DNA sequences in the sample. The chain couples TRBV12-3 or TRBV12-4 to TRBJ2-7, with D possibly being TRBD2 (6 bases). V was pared by 1 base and J by 2 bases, with 6 bases between. This CDR3 contains 13 residues. The CDR3 sequence is CASSLGLAYEQYF. CDR3 DNA sequence: TGTGCCAGCAGTTTAGGACTAGCCTACGAGCAGTACTTC.

CDR3 region: CASSYQDRGRMNTEAFF. The DNA of the CDR3 is TGTGCCAGCAGCTACCAGGACAGGGGGCGAATGAACACTGAAGCTTTCTTT. V usage is TRBV7-9 and J usage is TRBJ1-1, with 11 bases identical to TRBD1. V lost 4 bases and J lost 0; bases outside the gene matches: 7. This CDR3 is 17 amino acids long. The germline V gene encodes CDR1 SEHNR and CDR2 FQNEAQ (reference sequence). The full variable domain, with the rest looked up from reference TRBV7-9 and TRBJ1-1, is DTGVSQNPRHKITKRGQNVTFRCDPISEHNRLYWYRQTLGQGPEFLTYFQNEAQLEKSRLLSDRFSAERPKGSFSTLEIQRTEQGDSAMYLCASSYQDRGRMNTEAFFGQGTRLTVV.

The rearrangement joins TRBV7-2 to TRBJ1-5; D ambiguous. The germline V and J ends were trimmed by 2 bases and 4 bases, with 6 bases remaining between them. Per germline, CDR1 SGHTA and CDR2 FQGNSA. The CDR3 runs 13 residues. The CDR3 here is CASSLFWNQPQHF. Written as DNA, the CDR3 is TGTGCCAGCAGCTTATTTTGGAATCAGCCCCAGCATTTT.

As for this clone: Other DNA sequences in the sample encode the same CDR3. V is TRBV9 and J is TRBJ1-6; the match to TRBD1 covers 7 bases. V was clipped by 0 bases and J by 6 bases; unmatched bases: 0. The CDR3 spans 14 residues. Germline lookup yields CDR1 SGDLS and CDR2 YYNGEE. This CDR3 is CASSVDRGNSPLHF. CDR3 nucleotides: TGTGCCAGCAGCGTAGACAGGGGTAATTCACCCCTCCACTTT.

V is TRBV23-1 and J is TRBJ1-1, with no clear D. TRBV23-1 qualifies as an ORF whose function is uncertain. The length of the CDR3 is 15 residues. V gave up 4 bases and J gave up 1 base, with 13 bases separating them. The CDR3 region is CASSLVTISNTEAFF. The CDR3 nucleotides are TGCGCCAGCAGTCTAGTAACTATTTCGAACACTGAAGCTTTCTTT.

V usage is TRBV6-1 and J usage is TRBJ2-7; 12 bases fit TRBD2. V gave up 3 bases and J gave up 5 bases; unmatched junction bases: 5. Germline CDR1 and CDR2: MNHNS and SASEGT. The CDR3 is 15 residues long. CDR3 protein: CASSEGLAGGHEQYF. Here the CDR3 DNA reads TGTGCCAGCAGTGAGGGTCTAGCGGGGGGGCACGAGCAGTACTTC.

V is TRBV28 and J is TRBJ1-5, with 7 bases that match TRBD1. CDR3 length equals 15 residues. Germline loops: CDR1 MDHEN, CDR2 SYDVKM. V trimming: 6 bases; J trimming: 2 bases; junction bases outside the gene matches: 7. The CDR3 nucleotides are TGTGCCAGCAGGGAGACAGGGTCGGGCAATCAGCCCCAGCATTTT. It codes for CASRETGSGNQPQHF.

For this clone: Other nucleotide sequences in the sample specify the same CDR3. The chain has TRBV6-5 and TRBJ1-1; 9 bases line up with TRBD1. The CDR3 runs 13 residues. With V trimmed by 6 bases and J by 4 bases, 3 bases remained unmatched. Germline CDR1 reads MNHEY; CDR2 reads SVGAGI. CDR3 residues: CASRDRGVTEAFF. In DNA form, the CDR3 reads TGTGCCAGCAGGGACAGGGGAGTCACTGAAGCTTTCTTT.

V usage is TRBV12-3 or TRBV12-4 and J usage is TRBJ1-3; no reliable D call. V was cut by 5 bases and J by 0 bases, with 5 bases left in between. The CDR3 loop spans 13 amino acids. CDR3 protein: CASSRDSGNTIYF. The CDR3 coding sequence is TGTGCCAGCAGTAGGGACTCTGGAAACACCATATATTTT.

As to this clone: The same CDR3 is also encoded by other DNA sequences in this sample. The chain has TRBV4-1 and TRBJ2-7; 13 bases fit TRBD2. J was trimmed by 4 bases and V by 1 base; bases with no gene match: 1. There are 15 residues in the CDR3. Germline values: CDR1 MGHRA, CDR2 YSYEKL. CDR3 DNA sequence: TGCGCCAGCAGCCAAGCGACTAGCGGGGGGTACGAGCAGTACTTC. Residues: CASSQATSGGYEQYF.

The rearrangement joins TRBV11-2 to TRBJ2-1; tentative D call: TRBD2 (6 bases). The CDR3 has 15 residues. V lost 1 base to trimming and J lost 4 bases, with 11 bases between them. Germline lookup yields CDR1 SGHAT and CDR2 FQNNGV. The CDR3 protein is CASSLGVGTYNEQFF. The CDR3 coding sequence is TGTGCCAGCAGCTTAGGGGTCGGGACTTACAATGAGCAGTTCTTC.

The J gene is TRBJ1-5, the V gene TRBV4-3; D not resolved. The germline CDR1 and CDR2 sequences are LGHNA and YSLEER. This CDR3 has 14 amino acids. V was trimmed by 1 base and J by 0 bases, leaving 4 bases between them. CDR3 bases: TGCGCCAGCAGCCAAGCAGGTAGCAATCAGCCCCAGCATTTT. Its translation: CASSQAGSNQPQHF.

This clone was seen only once. The J gene is TRBJ2-7, the V gene TRBV9; 7 nucleotides agree with TRBD1. The CDR3 contains 13 residues. The germline V gene has CDR1 SGDLS and CDR2 YYNGEE. The J segment lost 7 bases and the V segment lost 0 bases, leaving 4 bases of the junction unmatched. The CDR3 DNA reads TGTGCCAGCAGCGTAGTCCCACAGGGGGAGCAGTACTTC. It specifies CASSVVPQGEQYF.

This chain joins TRBV21-1 and TRBJ1-6; TRBD1, the table's D call, lacks a check against the DNA. TRBV21-1 constitutes a pseudogene. CDR3 length equals 14 residues. CDR3 region: CASSKRRTASPLHF. The CDR3 region has the DNA TGTGCCAGCAGCAAACGGCGGACAGCCTCACCCCTCCACTTT.